The 21 T cell receptor beta chains listed next were all sequenced from one sample in a study of tumor and adjacent non-tumor tissue in lung cancer. This sample's RNA came from whole unsorted tissue. The normal lung tissue was taken more than 3 cm from the tumor edge. TCRbeta libraries were built with three rounds of nested PCR, modified from ARM-PCR. One entry per CDR3 protein, called by TCRdb with MiXCR from the multiplex PCR reads. The sample lists 70,000 to 95,000 distinct CDR3 sequences, more than 65% seen once, with roughly 37% in the top ten. The sample taken for sequencing was distant non-tumor lung tissue. The receptors here all came from an older man with non-small cell lung cancer.

Details on this clonotype: Relative to the germline gene, one junction end is altered; a read error may explain this. V usage is TRBV18 and J usage is TRBJ2-1; D could derive from TRBD1 or TRBD2 (5 bases each). The CDR3 contains 16 residues. Germline CDR1 and CDR2: KGHSH and LQKENI. The CDR3 DNA reads TGTGCCAGCTCACCACCGAGGGCAACGCCAGGGAATGAGCAGTTATTC. Translating it yields CASSPPRATPGNEQLF.

Details on this clonotype: Sequence at one end of the junction differs from germline and may be a read error. The CDR3 DNA is TGTGCCACCAGTGAGCCTCAGGGGCAAGTCACTGAAGTTTTCTTT. It encodes CATSEPQGQVTEVFF. The chain links TRBV10-3 to TRBJ1-1; D is possibly TRBD1 (6 bases). Per germline, CDR1 ENHRY and CDR2 SYGVKD. The CDR3 is 15 amino acids.

V gene TRBV2 combines with J gene TRBJ2-3; 9 bases match TRBD1. Per the germline V gene, CDR1 is SNHLY and CDR2 is FYNNEI. V trimming: 7 bases; J trimming: 6 bases; junction bases outside the gene matches: 5. The CDR3 contains 13 residues. The CDR3 DNA sequence: TGTGCCAGCAACAGACAGGGGGTTGATACGCAGTATTTT. Translating gives CASNRQGVDTQYF. Full variable domain (missing parts from reference TRBV2 and TRBJ2-3): EPEVTQTPSHQVTQMGQEVILRCVPISNHLYFYWYRQILGQKVEFLVSFYNNEISEKSEIFDDQFSVERPDGSNFTLKIRSTKLEDSAMYFCASNRQGVDTQYFGPGTRLTVL.

This clonotype was recorded a few times. Germline and junction disagree at one end, which may indicate a read error. This sequence joins TRBV5-4 and TRBJ2-2; D is uncertain. Germline CDR1 reads SGHNT; CDR2 reads YYREEE (reference sequence). The CDR3 has 12 amino acids. CDR3 sequence: CDSSLDSGELFF. CDR3 nucleotides: TGTGACAGCAGCTTAGACTCCGGGGAGCTGTTTTTT.

In regard to this clonotype: A much larger clone sits a single nucleotide away, making a read error possible. The chain joins TRBV12-3 or TRBV12-4 to TRBJ1-2; D uncertain. The length of the CDR3 is 15 residues. This CDR3 is CASSPISDSFGGYSF. Written as DNA, the CDR3 is TGTGCCAGCAGTCCCATCTCCGATTCCTTCGGTGGCTACTCCTTC.

Concerning this clonotype itself: Since no conserved phenylalanine or tryptophan closes the CDR3, a read error is the likely cause. The DNA is left out, because the CDR3 cannot be placed on it with certainty; the CDR3 is given as TCRdb lists it. This chain connects TRBV11-3 to TRBJ2-7; TRBD1 is the table's D call, not checked against the DNA. Termini included, the CDR3 measures 13 amino acids. CDR1 and CDR2 from the germline V gene are SGHNT and YENEEA. The CDR3 region is CASSLTGAYELYS.

Turning to this clonotype: Since a much larger clone is just one base distant, this may be a read error. The chain carries TRBV29-1 and TRBJ1-2; D ambiguous. Germline CDR1 reads SQVTM; CDR2 reads ANQGSEA. The CDR3 is 11 amino acids. Trimming left V 5 bases short and J 6 bases short, with 10 bases between. This CDR3 is CSVLQADGYTF. In DNA, the CDR3 is TGCAGCGTTCTGCAGGCGGATGGCTACACCTTC.

As regards this clonotype: Because it lacks the conserved phenylalanine or tryptophan at the end, this CDR3 is likely a read error. The chain uses TRBV6-6 and TRBJ2-7; D perhaps matches TRBD2 (5 bases). Germline V lookup: CDR1 MNHNY, CDR2 SVGAGI (reference sequence). The CDR3 covers 15 residues. Between the trimmed V and J ends, which lost 6 bases and 0 bases, there was a span of 15 bases. The CDR3 coding sequence is TGTGCCAGCAGGGGTAGCGAGGGCCGCTCCTACGAGCAGTACCTC. Amino acids: CASRGSEGRSYEQYL.

About this clonotype: As the CDR3 is not closed by the conserved phenylalanine or tryptophan, this likely results from a read error. The rearrangement joins TRBV11-2 to TRBJ2-2, with 7 nucleotides matching TRBD1. This CDR3 has 16 amino acids. In germline, CDR1 is SGHAT, CDR2 FQNNGV. CDR3 nucleotide sequence: TGTGCCAACAGCTTAGTGGGCACAGGGGTTTCCGGGGAGCTGTTTTCC. Residues: CANSLVGTGVSGELFS.

The chain joins TRBV5-4 to TRBJ2-7; D assignment may be TRBD1 or TRBD2 (5 bases each). The V end was cut by 6 bases, the J end by 10 bases, with 20 bases between. The CDR3 has 13 residues. Germline CDR1 and CDR2: SGHNT and YYREEE (reference sequence). This CDR3 is CASNSIGTADQYF. The CDR3 DNA sequence: TGTGCCAGCAATTCAATCGGGACGGCGGATCAGTACTTC.

To note about this clonotype: It may be a read error: a sequence one base away is much more abundant. V is TRBV6-1 and J is TRBJ2-2, with 8 bases that match TRBD1. This CDR3 is 14 amino acids long. V trimming: 8 bases; J trimming: 10 bases; junction bases outside the gene matches: 12. Germline V CDR1 and CDR2: MNHNS, SASEGT. CDR3 loop: CASDRTGSGVELFF. The CDR3 nucleotides are TGTGCCAGCGACAGGACAGGGAGTGGCGTGGAGCTGTTTTTT.

In the case of this clonotype: The conserved closing phenylalanine or tryptophan is absent in this CDR3, likely reflecting a read error. CDR3 in DNA: TGTGCCAGCAGTTGGCAGGAGAATGAGCCCCAGCATTTA. It yields the protein CASSWQENEPQHL. The genes are TRBV6-2 or TRBV6-3 and TRBJ1-5; D uncertain. Looked up from germline, CDR1 is MNHEY and CDR2 is SVGEGT. Deletions cut 4 bases from V and 8 bases from J, with 12 bases between. This CDR3 is built from 13 residues.

The V and J genes are TRBV29-1 and TRBJ2-5, with 13 bases identical to TRBD2. The trim removed 7 bases at V and 1 base at J, leaving 9 bases unmatched. This CDR3 has 16 residues. Germline assignment: CDR1 SQVTM and CDR2 ANQGSEA. CDR3 coding DNA: TGCAGCGCCACTAGCGGGACTAGCGGGGTCCAAGAGACCCAGTACTTC. This codes for CSATSGTSGVQETQYF.

Comments on this clonotype: Likely a read error: the CDR3 ends without its conserved phenylalanine or tryptophan. The V and J genes are TRBV12-3 or TRBV12-4 and TRBJ2-7; possibly TRBD1 or TRBD2 for D (5 bases each). The V end lost 6 bases, the J end lost 7 bases, and 16 bases lay between the germline ends. The CDR3 covers 13 residues. The CDR3 loop reads CASRETGAIEQYL. CDR3 DNA: TGTGCCAGCAGAGAGACCGGGGCGATAGAGCAGTACTTA.

V usage is TRBV29-1 and J usage is TRBJ2-3; D might be TRBD1 or TRBD2, each matching 6 bases. There are 14 residues in the CDR3. CDR1 SQVTM and CDR2 ANQGSEA come from the germline V gene. V lost 5 bases, J lost 12 bases, and 24 bases lay in between. CDR3 sequence (DNA): TGCAGCGTTCGGCTATCGGGGGCCCGAGGGACACAGTATTTT. Its translation: CSVRLSGARGTQYF.

Concerning this clonotype: One base away lies a much larger clone, so this may be a sequencing read error. The chain links TRBV5-1 to TRBJ1-1; D is possibly TRBD1 (6 bases). The CDR3 runs 13 residues. Germline V gives CDR1 SGHRS, CDR2 YFSETQ. CDR3 residues: CTSGYREANEAFF. In DNA form, the CDR3 reads TGCACCAGCGGTTACAGGGAGGCCAATGAAGCTTTCTTT. The full variable domain, its missing parts supplied by reference TRBV5-1 and TRBJ1-1, is KAGVTQTPRYLIKTRGQQVTLSCSPISGHRSVSWYQQTPGQGLQFLFEYFSETQRNKGNFPGRFSGRQFSNSRSEMNVSTLELGDSALYLCTSGYREANEAFFGQGTRLTVV.

As to this clonotype: This may be a read error, as it is one base from a much larger clone. The J gene is TRBJ1-2, the V gene TRBV20-1, with unresolved D. The V end was cut by 4 bases, the J end by 4 bases, with 10 bases between. The CDR3 is 12 residues long. CDR1 DFQATT and CDR2 SNEGSKA come from the germline V gene (reference sequence). The CDR3 region is CSAIASRYGYTF. The CDR3 coding sequence is TGCAGTGCTATTGCCAGCCGCTATGGCTACACCTTC.

With regard to this clonotype: This may stem from a read error, because a much larger clone lies one nucleotide away. CDR3 amino acids: CDSRNYVGKRREALF. CDR3 coding DNA: TGTGACAGCCGAAATTATGTGGGAAAAAGAAGAGAAGCTTTATTT. The chain carries TRBV6-2 or TRBV6-3 and TRBJ1-1, with D unclear. Germline CDR1 MNHEY, CDR2 SVGEGT. The CDR3 totals 15 residues.

For this clonotype: At one end, the junction sequence differs from germline, possibly due to a read error. The chain uses TRBV10-2 and TRBJ2-1, with D tentatively TRBD1 (6 bases). Germline V gene sequence: CDR1 WSHSY, CDR2 SAAADI. There are 15 residues in the CDR3. CDR3 sequence: CADRSPGPSSHDQFF. The CDR3, as DNA: TGCGCCGACAGGTCCCCGGGACCCTCTTCTCATGATCAGTTCTTC.

This rearrangement joins TRBV11-1 to TRBJ2-5; TRBD2 matches at 11 bases. The V and J ends lost 6 bases and 11 bases, in that order; junction bases with no gene match: 14. Germline CDR1 SGHAT, CDR2 FQDESV (reference sequence). The CDR3 loop spans 15 amino acids. The CDR3 is CASRLPSGGQEKQYF. DNA for the CDR3: TGTGCCAGCAGATTACCTAGCGGGGGGCAAGAGAAACAGTACTTC. Looking up the rest from reference TRBV11-1 and TRBJ2-5 gives the full variable domain: EAEVAQSPRYKITEKSQAVAFWCDPISGHATLYWYRQILGQGPELLVQFQDESVVDDSQLPKDRFSAERLKGVDSTLKIQPAELGDSAMYLCASRLPSGGQEKQYFGPGTRLLVL.

The chain links TRBV20-1 to TRBJ2-2; possibly TRBD1 for D (5 bases). Trimming removed 2 bases from V and 0 bases from J, with 10 bases in between. This CDR3 comprises 15 residues. Looked up from germline, CDR1 is DFQATT and CDR2 is SNEGSKA (reference sequence). The CDR3 nucleotides read TGCAGTGCTAGAAAAGGCAGGGCGAACACCGGGGAGCTGTTTTTT. This translates into CSARKGRANTGELFF.